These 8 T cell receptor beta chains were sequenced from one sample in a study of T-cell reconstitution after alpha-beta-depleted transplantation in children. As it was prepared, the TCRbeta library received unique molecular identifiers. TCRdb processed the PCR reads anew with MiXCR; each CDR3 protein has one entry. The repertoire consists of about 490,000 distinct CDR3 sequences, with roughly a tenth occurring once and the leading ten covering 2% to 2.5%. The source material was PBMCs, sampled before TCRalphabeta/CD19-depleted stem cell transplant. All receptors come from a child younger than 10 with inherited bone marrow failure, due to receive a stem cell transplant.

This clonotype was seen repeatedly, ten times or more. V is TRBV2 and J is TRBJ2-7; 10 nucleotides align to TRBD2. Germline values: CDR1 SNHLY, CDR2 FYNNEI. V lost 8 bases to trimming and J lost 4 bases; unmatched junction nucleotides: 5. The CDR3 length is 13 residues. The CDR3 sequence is CASGLAGVYEQYF. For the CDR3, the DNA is TGTGCCAGCGGGCTAGCGGGAGTATACGAGCAGTACTTC.

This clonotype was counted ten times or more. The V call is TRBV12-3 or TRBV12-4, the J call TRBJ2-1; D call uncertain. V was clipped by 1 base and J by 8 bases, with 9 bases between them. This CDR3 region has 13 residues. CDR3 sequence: CASSLERNHEQFF. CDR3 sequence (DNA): TGTGCCAGCAGTTTAGAGAGAAATCATGAGCAGTTCTTC.

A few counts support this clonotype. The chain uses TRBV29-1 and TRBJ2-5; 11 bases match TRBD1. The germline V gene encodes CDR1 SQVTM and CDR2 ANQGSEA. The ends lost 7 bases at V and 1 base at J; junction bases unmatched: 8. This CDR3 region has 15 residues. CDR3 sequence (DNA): TGCAGCGCCCAGGGAGGGACAGGGGGCCAAGAGACCCAGTACTTC. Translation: CSAQGGTGGQETQYF.

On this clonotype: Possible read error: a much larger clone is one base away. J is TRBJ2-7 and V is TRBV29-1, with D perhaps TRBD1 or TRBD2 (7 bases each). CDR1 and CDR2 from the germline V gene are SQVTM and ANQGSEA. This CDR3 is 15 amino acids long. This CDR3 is CNVHAGAGGAYEQYF. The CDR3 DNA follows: TGCAACGTCCACGCCGGCGCAGGGGGGGCCTACGAGCAGTACTTC.

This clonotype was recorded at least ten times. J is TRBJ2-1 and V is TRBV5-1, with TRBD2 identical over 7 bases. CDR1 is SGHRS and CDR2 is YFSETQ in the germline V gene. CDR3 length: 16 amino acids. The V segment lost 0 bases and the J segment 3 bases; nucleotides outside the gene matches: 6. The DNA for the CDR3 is TGCGCCAGCAGCTTGGGGACTAGACCCAGCTACAATGAGCAGTTCTTC. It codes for CASSLGTRPSYNEQFF.

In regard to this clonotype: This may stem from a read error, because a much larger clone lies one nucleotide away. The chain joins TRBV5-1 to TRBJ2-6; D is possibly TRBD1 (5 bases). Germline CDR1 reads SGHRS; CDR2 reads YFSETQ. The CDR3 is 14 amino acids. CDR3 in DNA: TGCGCCAGCAGCGAAACCTCTGGGGCCAACGTCCTGCCTTTC. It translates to CASSETSGANVLPF.

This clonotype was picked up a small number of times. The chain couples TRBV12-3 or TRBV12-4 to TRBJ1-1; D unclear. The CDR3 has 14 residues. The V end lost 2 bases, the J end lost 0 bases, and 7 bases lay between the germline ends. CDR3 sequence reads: CASSLQEVNTEAFF. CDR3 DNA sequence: TGTGCCAGCAGTTTACAGGAGGTGAACACTGAAGCTTTCTTT.

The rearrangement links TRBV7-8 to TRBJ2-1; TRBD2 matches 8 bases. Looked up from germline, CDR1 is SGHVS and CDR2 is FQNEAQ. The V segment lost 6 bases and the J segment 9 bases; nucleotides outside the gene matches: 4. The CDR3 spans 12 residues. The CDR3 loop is CASRLAGGEQFF. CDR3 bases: TGTGCCAGCAGGCTAGCGGGCGGTGAGCAGTTCTTC.